A selection of T cell receptor beta chains follows, all from one sample in a study of blood T cell repertoires in COVID-19. Only in-frame clones appear in the TCRdb table, and some are missing; sequencing was by immunoSEQ multiplex PCR. Seen here are some 200,000 clones, 83% observed once, and the top ten hold about 1.3%. The source material was peripheral blood. The receptor source for this set is a woman in her 30s with COVID-19, enrolled during active disease. Both conserved end residues are part of each CDR3. Each record gives: clone size, V gene, J gene, D gene, CDR3 protein, CDR3 DNA. A D gene is named only where the DNA matches it firmly. The listing skips clone size in some rows; elsewhere it reads once, few, many or a size class.

NA	TRBV13	TRBJ1-3	NA	CASSLRGGRVSGNTIYF	TGTGCCAGCAGCTTGCGCGGGGGACGGGTCTCTGGAAACACCATATATTTT
NA	TRBV9	TRBJ1-4	NA	CASSVDGYEKLFF	TGTGCCAGCAGCGTAGACGGGTATGAAAAACTGTTTTTT
NA	TRBV2	TRBJ2-7	TRBD2	CASSVLGEGSYEQYF	TGTGCCAGCAGTGTTCTAGGGGAGGGTTCCTACGAGCAGTACTTC
NA	TRBV2	TRBJ1-4	NA	CASRNRVGEKLFF	TGTGCCAGCAGAAACAGGGTCGGCGAAAAACTGTTTTTT
NA	TRBV7-6	TRBJ2-5	TRBD2	CASSFGTSGGGRETQYF	TGTGCCAGCAGCTTTGGGACTAGCGGGGGAGGGCGGGAGACCCAGTACTTC
NA	TRBV21-1	TRBJ1-3	NA	CASSMGDTGSGNTIYF	TGTGCCAGCAGCATGGGGGACACCGGCTCTGGAAACACCATATATTTT
NA	TRBV5-6	TRBJ1-5	TRBD1	CASSSSPQGNQPQHF	TGTGCCAGCAGCTCCTCACCACAGGGGAACCAGCCCCAGCATTTT
NA	TRBV11-2	TRBJ1-1	NA	CASSLGFAGNTEAFF	TGTGCCAGCAGCTTAGGATTTGCGGGGAACACTGAAGCTTTCTTT
NA	TRBV30	TRBJ2-3	TRBD2	CAWSGYERGGRWGTDTQYF	TGTGCCTGGAGTGGCTACGAGCGGGGGGGCCGTTGGGGCACAGATACGCAGTATTTT
NA	TRBV24-1	TRBJ2-5	TRBD1	CATSDPTGAMKYF	TGTGCCACCAGTGACCCGACAGGGGCCATGAAGTACTTC
NA	TRBV5-4	TRBJ1-1	TRBD1	CASSPQPTGVNTEAFF	TGTGCCAGCAGCCCCCAGCCCACAGGGGTGAACACTGAAGCTTTCTTT
NA	TRBV27	TRBJ2-6	TRBD1	CASSLFGGTGVGGANVLTF	TGTGCCAGCAGTTTGTTCGGCGGGACAGGGGTGGGAGGGGCCAACGTCCTGACTTTC
NA	TRBV19	TRBJ1-2	NA	CASRARDTSNYGYTF	TGTGCCAGTAGGGCTAGGGACACGTCTAACTATGGCTACACCTTC
NA	TRBV11-3	TRBJ2-1	NA	CASSGGTYNEQFF	TGTGCCAGCAGCGGAGGGACTTACAATGAGCAGTTCTTC
NA	TRBV29-1	TRBJ2-1	TRBD2	CSVTSSSGGSYNEQFF	TGCAGCGTTACCTCCTCTAGCGGGGGGTCCTACAATGAGCAGTTCTTC
NA	TRBV6-5	TRBJ1-1	NA	CASSSGAEAFF	TGTGCCAGCAGTTCAGGGGCCGAAGCTTTCTTT
NA	TRBV6-2/TRBV6-3	TRBJ2-3	TRBD2	CASSYYPSGGGFGTDTQYF	TGTGCCAGCAGTTATTATCCTAGCGGGGGGGGGTTCGGCACAGATACGCAGTATTTT
few	TRBV30	TRBJ1-1	NA	CAWSVRGEGAFF	TGTGCCTGGAGTGTACGGGGAGAGGGAGCTTTCTTT
NA	TRBV3-1/TRBV3-2	TRBJ2-7	TRBD1	CASREGQGAYEQYF	TGTGCCAGCAGGGAGGGACAGGGGGCCTACGAGCAGTACTTC
NA	TRBV5-5	TRBJ1-5	NA	CASSLGGGNQPQHF	TGTGCCAGCAGCTTGGGCGGGGGCAATCAGCCCCAGCATTTT
few	TRBV30	TRBJ1-3	NA	CAWSAGSGNTIYF	TGTGCCTGGAGTGCCGGCTCTGGAAACACCATATATTTT
NA	TRBV2	TRBJ2-7	NA	CASRSYEEQYF	TGTGCCAGCAGATCTTACGAGGAGCAGTACTTC
NA	TRBV4-3	TRBJ1-5	TRBD1	CASSPGTGLNQPQHF	TGCGCCAGCAGCCCGGGGACAGGGCTCAATCAGCCCCAGCATTTT
NA	TRBV3-1/TRBV3-2	TRBJ2-1	NA	CASSPPLRDSIYNEQFF	TGTGCCAGCAGCCCTCCTTTACGGGACTCGATCTACAATGAGCAGTTCTTC
few	TRBV6-1	TRBJ2-5	NA	CASSEESAGRETQYF	TGTGCCAGCAGTGAAGAGTCGGCAGGTCGGGAGACCCAGTACTTC